The source of this T cell receptor (beta chain) is a study of cytomegalovirus exposure and HLA in healthy donors. Overall study results and limits: Cytomegalovirus association was listed for 164 TCR beta chains.

In the case of this clone: The antigen is not known.

Produced via immunoSEQ multiplex PCR; TCRdb's table is partial and in-frame only. The table has 150,000 to 200,000 clones, roughly 88% seen once. CDR1 SQVTM and CDR2 ANQGSEA come from the germline V gene. The CDR3 extends over 13 amino acids. V shed 6 bases, J shed 5 bases, and the junction held 7 bases outside the gene matches. The study drew the donors from its approximately 110-subject validation cohort, separate from the roughly 700-subject first cohort. The chain uses TRBV29-1 and TRBJ1-1; 9 bases map to TRBD1. This TCR derives from a woman between 25 and 40 years old in good health and CMV-seropositive. The sequencing input was PBMCs. In DNA form, the CDR3 reads TGCAGCGTAACCGGACAGGGGCTGACTGAAGCTTTCTTT. Translating gives CSVTGQGLTEAFF.